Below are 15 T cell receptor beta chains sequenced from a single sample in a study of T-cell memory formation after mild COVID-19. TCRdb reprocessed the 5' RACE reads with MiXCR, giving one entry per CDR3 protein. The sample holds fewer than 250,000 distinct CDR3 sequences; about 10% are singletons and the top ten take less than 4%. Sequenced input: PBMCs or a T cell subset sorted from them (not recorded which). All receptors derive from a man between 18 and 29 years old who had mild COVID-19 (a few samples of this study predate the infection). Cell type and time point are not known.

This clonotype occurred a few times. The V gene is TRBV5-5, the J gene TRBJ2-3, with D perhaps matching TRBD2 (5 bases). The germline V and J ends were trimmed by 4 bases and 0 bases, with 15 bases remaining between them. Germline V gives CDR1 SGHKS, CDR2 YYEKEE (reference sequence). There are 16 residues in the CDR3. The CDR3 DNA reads TGTGCCAGCAGCCGGGCCCGGGGAGCTAGCACAGATACGCAGTATTTT. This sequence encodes CASSRARGASTDTQYF.

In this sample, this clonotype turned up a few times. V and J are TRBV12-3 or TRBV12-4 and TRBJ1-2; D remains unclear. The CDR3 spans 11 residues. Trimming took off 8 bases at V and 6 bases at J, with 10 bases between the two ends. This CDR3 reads CASSWGNGYTF. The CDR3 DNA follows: TGTGCCAGCTCTTGGGGAAATGGCTACACCTTC.

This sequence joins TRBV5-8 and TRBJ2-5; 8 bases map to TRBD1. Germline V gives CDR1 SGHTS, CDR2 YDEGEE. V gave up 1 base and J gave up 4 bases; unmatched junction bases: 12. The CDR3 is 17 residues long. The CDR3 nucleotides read TGTGCCAGCAGCTTGAGTAGAGGACAGGGTAGAGGAGAGACCCAGTACTTC. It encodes CASSLSRGQGRGETQYF.

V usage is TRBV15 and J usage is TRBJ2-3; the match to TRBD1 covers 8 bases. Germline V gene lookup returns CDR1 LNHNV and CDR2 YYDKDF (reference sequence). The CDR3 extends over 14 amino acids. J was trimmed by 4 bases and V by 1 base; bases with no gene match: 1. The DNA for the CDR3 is TGTGCCACCAGCAGAGCAGGGGGCGCAGATACGCAGTATTTT. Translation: CATSRAGGADTQYF.

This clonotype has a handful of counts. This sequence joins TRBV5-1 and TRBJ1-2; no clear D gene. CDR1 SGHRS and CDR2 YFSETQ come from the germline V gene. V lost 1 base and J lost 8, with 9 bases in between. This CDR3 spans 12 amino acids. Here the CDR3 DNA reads TGCGCCAGCAGCTTGACCTCGGGAGGCTACACCTTC. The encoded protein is CASSLTSGGYTF. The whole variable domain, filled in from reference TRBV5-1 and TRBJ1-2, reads KAGVTQTPRYLIKTRGQQVTLSCSPISGHRSVSWYQQTPGQGLQFLFEYFSETQRNKGNFPGRFSGRQFSNSRSEMNVSTLELGDSALYLCASSLTSGGYTFGSGTRLTVV.

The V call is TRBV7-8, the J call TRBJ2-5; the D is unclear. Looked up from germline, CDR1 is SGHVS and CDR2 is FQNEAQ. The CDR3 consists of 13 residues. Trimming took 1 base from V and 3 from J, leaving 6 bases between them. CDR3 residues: CASSLGWEETQYF. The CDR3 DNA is TGTGCCAGCAGCTTAGGCTGGGAAGAGACCCAGTACTTC.

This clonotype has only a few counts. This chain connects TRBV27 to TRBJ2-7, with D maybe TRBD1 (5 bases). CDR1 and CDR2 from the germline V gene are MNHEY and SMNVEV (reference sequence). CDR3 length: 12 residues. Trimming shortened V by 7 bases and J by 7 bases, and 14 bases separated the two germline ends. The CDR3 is CASITGPGEQYV. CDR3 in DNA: TGTGCCAGCATCACAGGCCCTGGGGAGCAGTACGTC.

CDR3 residues: CASGQSQETQYF. CDR3 coding DNA: TGCGCCAGCGGACAGTCCCAAGAGACCCAGTACTTC. V usage is TRBV5-1 and J usage is TRBJ2-5; D perhaps matches TRBD1 (6 bases). V was cut by 7 bases and J by 1 base, with 8 bases left in between. CDR1 and CDR2 from the germline V gene are SGHRS and YFSETQ. The CDR3 is made up of 12 amino acids.

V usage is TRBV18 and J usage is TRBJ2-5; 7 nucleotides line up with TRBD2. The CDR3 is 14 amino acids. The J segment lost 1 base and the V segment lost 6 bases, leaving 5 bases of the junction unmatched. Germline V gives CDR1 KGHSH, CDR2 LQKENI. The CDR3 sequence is CASSPTSVQETQYF. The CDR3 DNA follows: TGTGCCAGCTCTCCTACTAGCGTCCAAGAGACCCAGTACTTC. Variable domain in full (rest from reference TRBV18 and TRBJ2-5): NAGVMQNPRHLVRRRGQEARLRCSPMKGHSHVYWYRQLPEEGLKFMVYLQKENIIDESGMPKERFSAEFPKEGPSILRIQQVVRGDSAAYFCASSPTSVQETQYFGPGTRLLVL.

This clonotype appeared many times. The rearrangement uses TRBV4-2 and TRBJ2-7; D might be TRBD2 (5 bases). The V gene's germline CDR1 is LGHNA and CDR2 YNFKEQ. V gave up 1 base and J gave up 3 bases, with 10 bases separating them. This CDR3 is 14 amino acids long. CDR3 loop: CASSQVAGNYEQYF. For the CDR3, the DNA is TGTGCCAGCAGCCAAGTCGCGGGTAACTACGAGCAGTACTTC.

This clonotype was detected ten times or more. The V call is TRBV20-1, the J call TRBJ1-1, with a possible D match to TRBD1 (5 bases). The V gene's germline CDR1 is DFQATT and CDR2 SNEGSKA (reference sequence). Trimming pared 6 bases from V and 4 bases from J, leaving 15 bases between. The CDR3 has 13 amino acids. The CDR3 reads CSASRGESTEAFF. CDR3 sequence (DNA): TGCAGTGCCAGTCGGGGGGAGAGCACTGAAGCTTTCTTT.

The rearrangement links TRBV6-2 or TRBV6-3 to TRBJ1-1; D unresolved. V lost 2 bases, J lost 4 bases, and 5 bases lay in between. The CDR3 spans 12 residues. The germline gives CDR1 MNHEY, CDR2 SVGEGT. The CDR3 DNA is TGTGCCAGCAGTTACAGGAGCACTGAAGCTTTCTTT. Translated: CASSYRSTEAFF.

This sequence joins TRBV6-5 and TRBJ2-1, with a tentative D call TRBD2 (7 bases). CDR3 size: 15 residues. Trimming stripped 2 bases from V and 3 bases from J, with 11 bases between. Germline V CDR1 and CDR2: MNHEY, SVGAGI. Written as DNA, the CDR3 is TGTGCCAGCAGTTACGCGGGGGACATCTACAATGAGCAGTTCTTC. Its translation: CASSYAGDIYNEQFF.

The CDR3 DNA reads as TGTGCCAGCAGCCGGACTAGCGGGGGGTCGGGCGAGCAGTACGTC. Protein: CASSRTSGGSGEQYV. The V gene is TRBV5-6, the J gene TRBJ2-7; 14 nucleotides agree with TRBD2. The germline V gene encodes CDR1 SGHDT and CDR2 YYEEEE. The CDR3 is made up of 15 amino acids. The V segment lost 4 bases and the J segment 6 bases; nucleotides outside the gene matches: 6.

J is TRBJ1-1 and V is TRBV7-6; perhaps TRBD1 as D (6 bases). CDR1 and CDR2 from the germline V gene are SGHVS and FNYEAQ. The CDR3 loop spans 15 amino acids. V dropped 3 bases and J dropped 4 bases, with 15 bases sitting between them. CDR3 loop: CASSFAQGGGTEAFF. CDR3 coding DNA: TGTGCCAGCAGCTTTGCACAGGGTGGAGGCACTGAAGCTTTCTTT.